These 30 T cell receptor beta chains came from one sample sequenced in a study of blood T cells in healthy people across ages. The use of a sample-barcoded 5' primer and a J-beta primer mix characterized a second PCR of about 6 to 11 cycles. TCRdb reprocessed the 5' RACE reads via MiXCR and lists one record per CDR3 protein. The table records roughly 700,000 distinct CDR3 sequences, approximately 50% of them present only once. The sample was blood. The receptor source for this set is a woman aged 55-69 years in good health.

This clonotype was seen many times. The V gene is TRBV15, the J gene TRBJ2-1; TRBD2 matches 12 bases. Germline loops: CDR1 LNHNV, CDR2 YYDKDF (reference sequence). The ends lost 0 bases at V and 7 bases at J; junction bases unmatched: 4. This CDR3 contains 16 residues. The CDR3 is CATSRDRLAGVNEQFF. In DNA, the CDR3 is TGTGCCACCAGCAGAGATAGACTAGCGGGAGTAAATGAGCAGTTCTTC.

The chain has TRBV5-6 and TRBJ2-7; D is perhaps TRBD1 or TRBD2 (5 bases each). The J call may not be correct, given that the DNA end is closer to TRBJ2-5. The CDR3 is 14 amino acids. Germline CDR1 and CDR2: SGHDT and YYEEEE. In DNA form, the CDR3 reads TGTGCCAGCAGCCTCGAGTCCCGTGGGGGGACCCAGTACTTC. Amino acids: CASSLESRGGTQYF.

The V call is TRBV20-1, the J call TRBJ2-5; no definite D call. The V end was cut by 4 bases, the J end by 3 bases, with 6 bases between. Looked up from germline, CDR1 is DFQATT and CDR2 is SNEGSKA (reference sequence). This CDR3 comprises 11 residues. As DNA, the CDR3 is TGCAGTGCTAATACGGAAGAGACCCAGTACTTC. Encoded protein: CSANTEETQYF.

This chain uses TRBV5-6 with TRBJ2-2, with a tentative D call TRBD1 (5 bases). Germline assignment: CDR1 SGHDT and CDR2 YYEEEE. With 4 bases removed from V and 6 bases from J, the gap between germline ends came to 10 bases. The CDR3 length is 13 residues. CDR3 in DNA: TGTGCCAGCAGCCCGGACAAGCCCGGGGAGCTGTTTTTT. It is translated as CASSPDKPGELFF.

The CDR3, as DNA: TGTGCCAGCAGTGAAATAGATGGCTACGAGCAGTACTTC. Translating it yields CASSEIDGYEQYF. The gene calls are TRBV6-1 and TRBJ2-5; D remains ambiguous. The end of the DNA is better explained by TRBJ2-7, so the J call may be wrong. The CDR3 length is 13 residues. Per germline, CDR1 MNHNS and CDR2 SASEGT.

The CDR3 coding sequence is TGCAGTGCTAGAGGGACCGTCCGAGCCTACGAGCAGTACTTC. Residues: CSARGTVRAYEQYF. The chain combines TRBV20-1 with TRBJ2-7; no firm D call. This CDR3 spans 14 amino acids. Germline loops: CDR1 DFQATT, CDR2 SNEGSKA (reference sequence). V was cut by 1 base and J by 2 bases, with 12 bases left in between.

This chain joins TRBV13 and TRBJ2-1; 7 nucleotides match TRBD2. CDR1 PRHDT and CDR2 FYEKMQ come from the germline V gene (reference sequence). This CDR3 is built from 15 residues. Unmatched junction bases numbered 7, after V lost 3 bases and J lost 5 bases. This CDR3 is CASSLEASGNNEQFF. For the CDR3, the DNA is TGTGCCAGCAGCTTGGAGGCTAGCGGAAACAATGAGCAGTTCTTC.

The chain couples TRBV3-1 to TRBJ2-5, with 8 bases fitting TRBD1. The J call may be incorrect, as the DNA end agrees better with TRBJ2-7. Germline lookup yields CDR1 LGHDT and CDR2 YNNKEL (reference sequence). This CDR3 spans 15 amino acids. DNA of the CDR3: TGTGCCAGCAGCCAAGAGCGTACCAGGGGGCTCGAGCAGTACTTC. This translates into CASSQERTRGLEQYF.

CDR3 DNA sequence: TGCGCCAGCAGCGCCGGACAGGGAGGCACTGAAGCTTTCTTT. The encoded protein is CASSAGQGGTEAFF. The V gene is TRBV5-1, the J gene TRBJ1-1; 8 bases agree with TRBD1. This CDR3 has 14 amino acids. Germline values: CDR1 SGHRS, CDR2 YFSETQ. The V gene end was trimmed by 4 bases and the J gene end by 4 bases; junction bases not matched to a gene: 6. The whole variable domain, remainder taken from reference TRBV5-1 and TRBJ1-1, is KAGVTQTPRYLIKTRGQQVTLSCSPISGHRSVSWYQQTPGQGLQFLFEYFSETQRNKGNFPGRFSGRQFSNSRSEMNVSTLELGDSALYLCASSAGQGGTEAFFGQGTRLTVV.

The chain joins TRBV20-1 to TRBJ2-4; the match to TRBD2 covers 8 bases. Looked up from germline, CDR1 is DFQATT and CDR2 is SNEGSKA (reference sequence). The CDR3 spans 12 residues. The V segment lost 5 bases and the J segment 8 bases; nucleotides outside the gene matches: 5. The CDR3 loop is CSAGSGSDIQYF. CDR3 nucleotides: TGCAGTGCTGGAAGCGGGAGTGACATTCAGTACTTC.

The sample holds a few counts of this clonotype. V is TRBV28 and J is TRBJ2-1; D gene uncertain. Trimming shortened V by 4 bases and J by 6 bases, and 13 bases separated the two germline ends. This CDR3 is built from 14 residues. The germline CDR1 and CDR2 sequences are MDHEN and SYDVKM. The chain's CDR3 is CASSSPSMANEQFF. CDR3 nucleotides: TGTGCCAGCAGTTCCCCGTCCATGGCCAATGAGCAGTTCTTC. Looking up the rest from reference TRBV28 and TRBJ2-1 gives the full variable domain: DVKVTQSSRYLVKRTGEKVFLECVQDMDHENMFWYRQDPGLGLRLIYFSYDVKMKEKGDIPEGYSVSREKKERFSLILESASTNQTSMYLCASSSPSMANEQFFGPGTRLTVL.

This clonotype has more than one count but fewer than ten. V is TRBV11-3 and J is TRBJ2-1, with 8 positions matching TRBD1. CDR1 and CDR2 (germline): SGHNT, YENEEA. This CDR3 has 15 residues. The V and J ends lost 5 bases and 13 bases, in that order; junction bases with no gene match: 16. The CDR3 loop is CASSPRGSGTGQQFF. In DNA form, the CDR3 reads TGTGCCAGCAGCCCTCGAGGCTCCGGGACAGGTCAACAGTTCTTC.

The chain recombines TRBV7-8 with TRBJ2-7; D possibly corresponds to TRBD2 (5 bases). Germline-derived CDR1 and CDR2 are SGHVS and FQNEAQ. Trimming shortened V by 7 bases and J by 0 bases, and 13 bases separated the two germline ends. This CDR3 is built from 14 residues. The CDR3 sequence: CASTLRESSYEQYF. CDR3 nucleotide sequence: TGTGCCAGCACCTTGAGGGAGAGCTCCTACGAGCAGTACTTC.

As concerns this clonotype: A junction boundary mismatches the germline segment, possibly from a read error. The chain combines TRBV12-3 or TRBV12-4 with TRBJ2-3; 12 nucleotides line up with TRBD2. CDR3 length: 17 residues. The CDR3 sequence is CASSFGVSSGGADMQYF. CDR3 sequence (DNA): TGTGCCAGCAGTTTTGGGGTGTCTAGCGGGGGGGCAGATATGCAGTATTTT.

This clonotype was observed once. DNA for the CDR3: TGTGCCAGCATTGTTATGGGAGGGAACACTGAAGCTTTCTTT. Its translation: CASIVMGGNTEAFF. The genes are TRBV28 and TRBJ1-1; D unresolved. CDR1 is MDHEN, CDR2 SYDVKM, per germline. This CDR3 is 14 amino acids long. Trimming left V 7 bases short and J 1 base short, with 13 bases between. Based on the CDR3 plus reference TRBV28 and TRBJ1-1, the full variable domain is DVKVTQSSRYLVKRTGEKVFLECVQDMDHENMFWYRQDPGLGLRLIYFSYDVKMKEKGDIPEGYSVSREKKERFSLILESASTNQTSMYLCASIVMGGNTEAFFGQGTRLTVV.

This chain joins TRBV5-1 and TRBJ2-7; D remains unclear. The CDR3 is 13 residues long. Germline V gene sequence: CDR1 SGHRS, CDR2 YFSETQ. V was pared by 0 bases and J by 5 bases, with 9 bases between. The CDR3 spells CASSLAPTNEQYF. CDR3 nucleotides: TGCGCCAGCAGCTTGGCACCTACGAACGAGCAGTACTTC.

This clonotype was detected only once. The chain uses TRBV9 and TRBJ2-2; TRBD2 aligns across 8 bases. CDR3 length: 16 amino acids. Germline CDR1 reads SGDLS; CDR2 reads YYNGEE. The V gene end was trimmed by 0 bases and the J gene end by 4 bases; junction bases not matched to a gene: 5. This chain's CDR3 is CASSVGTGGPTGELFF. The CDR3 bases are TGTGCCAGCAGCGTAGGGACGGGAGGGCCCACCGGGGAGCTGTTTTTT.

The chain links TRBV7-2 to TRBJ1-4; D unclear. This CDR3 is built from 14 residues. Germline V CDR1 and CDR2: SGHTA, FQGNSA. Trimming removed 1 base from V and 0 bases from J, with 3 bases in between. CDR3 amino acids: CASSLEATNEKLFF. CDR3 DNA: TGTGCCAGCAGCTTAGAAGCAACTAATGAAAAACTGTTTTTT.

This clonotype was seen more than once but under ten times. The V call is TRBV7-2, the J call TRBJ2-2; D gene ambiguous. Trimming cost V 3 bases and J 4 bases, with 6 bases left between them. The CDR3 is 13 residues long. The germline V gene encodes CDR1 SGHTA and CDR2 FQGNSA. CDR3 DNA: TGTGCCAGCAGCTTTTCAGGCACCGGGGAGCTGTTTTTT. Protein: CASSFSGTGELFF.

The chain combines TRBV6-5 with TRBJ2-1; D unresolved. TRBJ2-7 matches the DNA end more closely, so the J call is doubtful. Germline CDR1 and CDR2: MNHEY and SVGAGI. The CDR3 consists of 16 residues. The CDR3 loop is CASSYSIGVRYNEQYF. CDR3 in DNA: TGTGCCAGCAGTTACTCCATCGGCGTCCGATACAATGAGCAGTACTTC.

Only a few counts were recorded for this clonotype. The CDR3 region has the DNA TGCAGCGTTGAGGTGGGCGGGAGATACACAGATACGCAGTATTTT. This gives the protein CSVEVGGRYTDTQYF. The rearrangement links TRBV29-1 to TRBJ2-3; 7 bases fit TRBD2. The CDR3 totals 15 residues. Germline V gene data show CDR1 as SQVTM and CDR2 as ANQGSEA. V shed 3 bases and J 2 bases; nucleotides not matched to a gene: 8.

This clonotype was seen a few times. The CDR3 bases are TGCGCCAGCAGGGTTGGATCTGGAGAGACCCAGTACTTC. This translates into CASRVGSGETQYF. This chain connects TRBV5-1 to TRBJ2-5; D unresolved. Per the germline V gene, CDR1 is SGHRS and CDR2 is YFSETQ. The CDR3 covers 13 residues. Trimming removed 5 bases from V and 4 bases from J, with 12 bases in between. Combining the CDR3 with reference TRBV5-1 and TRBJ2-5 gives the whole variable domain KAGVTQTPRYLIKTRGQQVTLSCSPISGHRSVSWYQQTPGQGLQFLFEYFSETQRNKGNFPGRFSGRQFSNSRSEMNVSTLELGDSALYLCASRVGSGETQYFGPGTRLLVL.

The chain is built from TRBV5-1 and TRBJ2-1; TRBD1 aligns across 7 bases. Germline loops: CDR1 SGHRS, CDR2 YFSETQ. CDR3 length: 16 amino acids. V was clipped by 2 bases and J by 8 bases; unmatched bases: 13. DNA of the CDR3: TGCGCCAGCAGCTTAAGGGGGCCTAGCTCGCGACATGAGCAGTTCTTC. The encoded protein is CASSLRGPSSRHEQFF.

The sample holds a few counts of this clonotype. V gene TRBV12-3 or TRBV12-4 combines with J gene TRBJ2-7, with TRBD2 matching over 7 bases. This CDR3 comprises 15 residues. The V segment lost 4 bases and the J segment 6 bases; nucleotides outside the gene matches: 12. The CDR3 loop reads CASSYRDGGGSEQYF. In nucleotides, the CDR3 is TGTGCCAGCAGTTACCGGGACGGGGGAGGGTCCGAGCAGTACTTC.

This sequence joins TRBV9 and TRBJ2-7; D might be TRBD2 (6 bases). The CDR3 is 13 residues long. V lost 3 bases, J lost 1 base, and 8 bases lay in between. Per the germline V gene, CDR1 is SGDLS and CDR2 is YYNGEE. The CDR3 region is CASSGLASYEQYF. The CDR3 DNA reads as TGTGCCAGCAGCGGGCTAGCGTCCTACGAGCAGTACTTC.

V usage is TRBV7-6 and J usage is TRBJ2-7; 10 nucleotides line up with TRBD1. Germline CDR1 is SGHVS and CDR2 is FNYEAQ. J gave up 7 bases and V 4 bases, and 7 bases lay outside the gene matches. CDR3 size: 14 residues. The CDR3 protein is CASSSQGQGREQYF. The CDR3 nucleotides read TGTGCCAGCAGCTCACAGGGACAGGGGAGGGAGCAGTACTTC.

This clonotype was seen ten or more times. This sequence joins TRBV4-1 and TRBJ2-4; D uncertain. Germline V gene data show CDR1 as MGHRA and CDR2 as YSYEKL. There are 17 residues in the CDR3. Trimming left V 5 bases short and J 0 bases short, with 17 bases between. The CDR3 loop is CASSIRAPSLAKNIQYF. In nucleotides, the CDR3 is TGCGCCAGCAGCATCCGGGCCCCTTCTCTAGCCAAAAACATTCAGTACTTC.

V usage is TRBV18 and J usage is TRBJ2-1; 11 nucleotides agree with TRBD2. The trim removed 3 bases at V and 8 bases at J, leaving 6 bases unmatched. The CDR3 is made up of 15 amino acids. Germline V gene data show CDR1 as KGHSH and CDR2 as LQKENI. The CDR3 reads CASSPTSGSTYEQFF. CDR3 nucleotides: TGTGCCAGCTCACCCACTAGCGGGAGTACGTATGAGCAGTTCTTC. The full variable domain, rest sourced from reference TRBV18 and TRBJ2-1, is NAGVMQNPRHLVRRRGQEARLRCSPMKGHSHVYWYRQLPEEGLKFMVYLQKENIIDESGMPKERFSAEFPKEGPSILRIQQVVRGDSAAYFCASSPTSGSTYEQFFGPGTRLTVL.

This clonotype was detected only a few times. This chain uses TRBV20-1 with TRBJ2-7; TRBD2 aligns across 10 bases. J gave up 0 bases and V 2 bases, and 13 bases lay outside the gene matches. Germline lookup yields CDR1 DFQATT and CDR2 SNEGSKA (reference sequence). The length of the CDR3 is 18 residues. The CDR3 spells CSARLSASGRIPSYEQYF. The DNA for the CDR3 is TGCAGTGCTAGATTATCGGCTAGCGGGAGAATCCCCTCCTACGAGCAGTACTTC.

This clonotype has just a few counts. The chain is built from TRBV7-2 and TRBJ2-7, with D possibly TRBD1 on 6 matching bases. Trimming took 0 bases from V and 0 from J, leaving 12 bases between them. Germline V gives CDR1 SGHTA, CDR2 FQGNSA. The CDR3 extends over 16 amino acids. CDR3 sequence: CASSLAGTLSSYEQYF. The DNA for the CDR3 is TGTGCCAGCAGCTTAGCGGGGACACTTAGCTCCTACGAGCAGTACTTC.